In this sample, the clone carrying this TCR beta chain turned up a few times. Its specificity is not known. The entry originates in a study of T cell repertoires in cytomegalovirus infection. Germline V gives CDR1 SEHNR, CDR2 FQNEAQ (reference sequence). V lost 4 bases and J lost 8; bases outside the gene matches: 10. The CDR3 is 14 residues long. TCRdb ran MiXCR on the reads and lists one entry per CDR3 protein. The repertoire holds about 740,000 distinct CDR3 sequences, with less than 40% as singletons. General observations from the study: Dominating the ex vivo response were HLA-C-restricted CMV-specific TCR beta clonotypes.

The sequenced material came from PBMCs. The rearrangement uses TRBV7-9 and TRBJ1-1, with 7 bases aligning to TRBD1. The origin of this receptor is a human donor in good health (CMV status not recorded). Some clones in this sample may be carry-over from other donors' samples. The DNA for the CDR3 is TGTGCCAGCAGCTCCATCGACAGGGTTGGGGAAGCTTTCTTT. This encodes CASSSIDRVGEAFF.